This T cell receptor (beta chain) is drawn from a study of cytomegalovirus exposure and HLA in healthy donors. 13 Jbeta primers and 60 Vbeta primers were used for the PCR. Assay: immunoSEQ multiplex PCR; the TCRdb copy retains only in-frame clones and omits some. This table has 100,000 or so clones, 75% to 90% appearing once. Points from the study as a whole: The CMV antigen specificity of a few CMV-associated chains was confirmed through in vitro analysis.

There are a few counts of this clone. Its antigen is undetermined. V was trimmed by 8 bases and J by 7 bases, leaving 24 bases between them. The CDR3 runs to 16 residues. This sequence joins TRBV23-1 and TRBJ2-1, with D maybe TRBD1 (5 bases). TRBV23-1 is filed as an ORF, its function uncertain. The source material was PBMCs. This TCR was recovered from a young man in good health and CMV-seronegative. CDR3 coding DNA: TGCGCCAGCGGTCCCCGACAGACCCTCGTGGCGAATGAGCAGTTCTTC. Amino acids: CASGPRQTLVANEQFF.